The rows below give T cell receptor beta chains drawn from one sample of a study of Ad26.COV2.S vaccination and SARS-CoV-2 variants. Clones were read by immunoSEQ multiplex PCR, and TCRdb kept only the in-frame ones, dropping some. This sample yields around 450,000 clones, of which around 90% are seen a single time; less than 4.5% belongs to the top ten. This specimen consisted of peripheral blood, obtained in a trial of Ad26.COV2.S vaccine versus placebo. These receptors were taken from a person between 18 and 65 years old who received the Ad26.COV2.S COVID-19 vaccine or a placebo. CDR3s include the opening cysteine and the closing phenylalanine or tryptophan. D genes are given only for firm matches. Clone size, where shown, is once, few, many, or a class for clones that have expanded.

clone_size	v_call	j_call	d_call	cdr3_aa	cdr3_nt
NA	TRBV7-3	TRBJ2-1	TRBD2	CASSPRTSGRGIWDEQFF	TGTGCCAGCAGCCCTAGGACTAGCGGGAGAGGGATCTGGGATGAGCAGTTCTTC
NA	TRBV21-1	TRBJ2-7	NA	CASTKGQGANEQYF	TGTGCCAGCACCAAGGGACAGGGGGCGAACGAGCAGTACTTC
NA	TRBV19	TRBJ2-3	NA	CATRQEITDTQYF	TGTGCCACCCGACAGGAAATCACAGATACGCAGTATTTT
NA	TRBV25-1	TRBJ2-5	NA	CASSESGPQGQETQYF	TGTGCCAGCAGTGAATCTGGACCACAGGGACAAGAGACCCAGTACTTC
NA	TRBV7-9	TRBJ2-5	NA	CASGQSQETQYF	TGTGCCAGTGGGCAGAGTCAAGAGACCCAGTACTTC
NA	TRBV11-1	TRBJ2-2	NA	CASSLGAGANTGELFF	TGTGCCAGCAGCTTAGGAGCAGGGGCGAACACCGGGGAGCTGTTTTTT
NA	TRBV11-2	TRBJ2-2	NA	CASSLERENTGELFF	TGTGCCAGCAGCTTAGAACGGGAGAACACCGGGGAGCTGTTTTTT
NA	TRBV28	TRBJ1-1	NA	CASTPTGGRIDAFF	TGTGCCAGCACCCCAACCGGGGGACGAATTGATGCTTTCTTT
NA	TRBV30	TRBJ2-3	TRBD2	CAWSRGFLAGGADTQYF	TGTGCCTGGAGTAGAGGATTTCTAGCGGGAGGTGCAGATACGCAGTATTTT
NA	TRBV6-4	TRBJ2-5	TRBD1	CASSVGQGETQYF	TGTGCCAGCAGTGTAGGACAGGGAGAGACCCAGTACTTC
NA	TRBV3-1/TRBV3-2	TRBJ2-1	TRBD2	CASSPGLAGLHNEQFF	TGTGCCAGCAGCCCCGGACTAGCGGGGCTTCACAATGAGCAGTTCTTC
NA	TRBV28	TRBJ1-5	NA	CASSFHPGQGPSNQPQHF	TGTGCCAGCAGTTTCCACCCCGGCCAGGGGCCGAGCAATCAGCCCCAGCATTTT
NA	TRBV4-2	TRBJ1-2	TRBD1	CASSQESTGSYGYTF	TGTGCCAGCAGCCAAGAGTCGACAGGGAGCTATGGCTACACCTTC
NA	TRBV5-5	TRBJ1-1	NA	CASSPARANTEAFF	TGTGCCAGCAGCCCGGCGAGGGCGAACACTGAAGCTTTCTTT
NA	TRBV9	TRBJ2-2	TRBD1	CASSPRQGGTGELFF	TGTGCCAGCAGCCCCCGACAGGGGGGGACCGGGGAGCTGTTTTTT
NA	TRBV27	TRBJ1-6	NA	CASSSLTQTGLGNSPLHF	TGTGCCAGCAGTTCTCTAACGCAAACAGGGCTGGGGAATTCACCCCTCCACTTT
NA	TRBV28	TRBJ1-2	NA	CASSLSRGYGYTF	TGTGCCAGCAGTTTATCCCGGGGCTATGGCTACACCTTC
NA	TRBV28	TRBJ2-1	TRBD2	CASSSGLAGLNEQFF	TGTGCCAGCAGTTCCGGACTAGCGGGTCTCAATGAGCAGTTCTTC
NA	TRBV10-3	TRBJ2-7	TRBD1	CAIRTGGHEQYF	TGTGCCATCAGGACAGGGGGTCACGAGCAGTACTTC
NA	TRBV6-6	TRBJ2-7	NA	CASRESSVGEQYF	TGTGCCAGCAGGGAATCTTCGGTGGGCGAGCAGTACTTC
NA	TRBV10-3	TRBJ1-6	TRBD1	CAIRQGAFSPLHF	TGTGCCATCAGGCAGGGGGCTTTCTCACCCCTCCACTTT
NA	TRBV18	TRBJ1-2	NA	CASSPFQLKDSHGYTF	TGTGCCAGCTCACCATTTCAGTTAAAGGATTCCCATGGCTACACCTTC
NA	TRBV5-5	TRBJ1-1	TRBD1	CASSFLQGAGPEAFF	TGTGCCAGCAGCTTTCTTCAGGGGGCTGGCCCTGAAGCTTTCTTT
NA	TRBV5-4	TRBJ1-2	NA	CASSLDVGNYGYTF	TGTGCCAGCAGCTTGGACGTGGGTAACTATGGCTACACCTTC
NA	TRBV6-4	TRBJ2-1	NA	CASSDSSGSYNEQFF	TGTGCCAGCAGTGACTCTAGCGGCTCCTACAATGAGCAGTTCTTC
NA	TRBV3-1/TRBV3-2	TRBJ2-5	TRBD2	CASSITSGVQETQYF	TGTGCCAGCAGCATTACTAGCGGTGTCCAAGAGACCCAGTACTTC
NA	TRBV24-1	TRBJ1-2	NA	CATSDPTASYTF	TGTGCCACCAGTGACCCCACGGCGAGCTACACCTTC
once	TRBV4-3	TRBJ2-3	NA	CASSQGMRSRMQYF	TGCGCCAGCAGCCAAGGAATGAGGAGCCGGATGCAGTATTTT
NA	TRBV20-1	TRBJ2-5	TRBD1	CSASAGQGEETQYF	TGCAGTGCTAGTGCGGGACAGGGGGAAGAGACCCAGTACTTC
NA	TRBV7-6	TRBJ1-1	NA	CASSLSASLNTEAFF	TGTGCCAGCAGCTTATCGGCCAGCTTGAACACTGAAGCTTTCTTT
NA	TRBV11-2	TRBJ2-7	NA	CASSRTLDSSYEQYF	TGTGCCAGCAGCCGAACATTGGACAGCTCCTACGAGCAGTACTTC
NA	TRBV19	TRBJ2-3	NA	CASSPGGTDTQYF	TGTGCCAGTAGCCCCGGGGGAACAGATACGCAGTATTTT
NA	TRBV5-1	TRBJ2-3	NA	CASSLGGKGTDTQYF	TGCGCCAGCAGCTTGGGTGGGAAGGGCACAGATACGCAGTATTTT
NA	TRBV3-1/TRBV3-2	TRBJ2-7	NA	CASSQVVGGSYEQYF	TGTGCCAGCAGCCAAGTCGTGGGGGGCTCCTACGAGCAGTACTTC